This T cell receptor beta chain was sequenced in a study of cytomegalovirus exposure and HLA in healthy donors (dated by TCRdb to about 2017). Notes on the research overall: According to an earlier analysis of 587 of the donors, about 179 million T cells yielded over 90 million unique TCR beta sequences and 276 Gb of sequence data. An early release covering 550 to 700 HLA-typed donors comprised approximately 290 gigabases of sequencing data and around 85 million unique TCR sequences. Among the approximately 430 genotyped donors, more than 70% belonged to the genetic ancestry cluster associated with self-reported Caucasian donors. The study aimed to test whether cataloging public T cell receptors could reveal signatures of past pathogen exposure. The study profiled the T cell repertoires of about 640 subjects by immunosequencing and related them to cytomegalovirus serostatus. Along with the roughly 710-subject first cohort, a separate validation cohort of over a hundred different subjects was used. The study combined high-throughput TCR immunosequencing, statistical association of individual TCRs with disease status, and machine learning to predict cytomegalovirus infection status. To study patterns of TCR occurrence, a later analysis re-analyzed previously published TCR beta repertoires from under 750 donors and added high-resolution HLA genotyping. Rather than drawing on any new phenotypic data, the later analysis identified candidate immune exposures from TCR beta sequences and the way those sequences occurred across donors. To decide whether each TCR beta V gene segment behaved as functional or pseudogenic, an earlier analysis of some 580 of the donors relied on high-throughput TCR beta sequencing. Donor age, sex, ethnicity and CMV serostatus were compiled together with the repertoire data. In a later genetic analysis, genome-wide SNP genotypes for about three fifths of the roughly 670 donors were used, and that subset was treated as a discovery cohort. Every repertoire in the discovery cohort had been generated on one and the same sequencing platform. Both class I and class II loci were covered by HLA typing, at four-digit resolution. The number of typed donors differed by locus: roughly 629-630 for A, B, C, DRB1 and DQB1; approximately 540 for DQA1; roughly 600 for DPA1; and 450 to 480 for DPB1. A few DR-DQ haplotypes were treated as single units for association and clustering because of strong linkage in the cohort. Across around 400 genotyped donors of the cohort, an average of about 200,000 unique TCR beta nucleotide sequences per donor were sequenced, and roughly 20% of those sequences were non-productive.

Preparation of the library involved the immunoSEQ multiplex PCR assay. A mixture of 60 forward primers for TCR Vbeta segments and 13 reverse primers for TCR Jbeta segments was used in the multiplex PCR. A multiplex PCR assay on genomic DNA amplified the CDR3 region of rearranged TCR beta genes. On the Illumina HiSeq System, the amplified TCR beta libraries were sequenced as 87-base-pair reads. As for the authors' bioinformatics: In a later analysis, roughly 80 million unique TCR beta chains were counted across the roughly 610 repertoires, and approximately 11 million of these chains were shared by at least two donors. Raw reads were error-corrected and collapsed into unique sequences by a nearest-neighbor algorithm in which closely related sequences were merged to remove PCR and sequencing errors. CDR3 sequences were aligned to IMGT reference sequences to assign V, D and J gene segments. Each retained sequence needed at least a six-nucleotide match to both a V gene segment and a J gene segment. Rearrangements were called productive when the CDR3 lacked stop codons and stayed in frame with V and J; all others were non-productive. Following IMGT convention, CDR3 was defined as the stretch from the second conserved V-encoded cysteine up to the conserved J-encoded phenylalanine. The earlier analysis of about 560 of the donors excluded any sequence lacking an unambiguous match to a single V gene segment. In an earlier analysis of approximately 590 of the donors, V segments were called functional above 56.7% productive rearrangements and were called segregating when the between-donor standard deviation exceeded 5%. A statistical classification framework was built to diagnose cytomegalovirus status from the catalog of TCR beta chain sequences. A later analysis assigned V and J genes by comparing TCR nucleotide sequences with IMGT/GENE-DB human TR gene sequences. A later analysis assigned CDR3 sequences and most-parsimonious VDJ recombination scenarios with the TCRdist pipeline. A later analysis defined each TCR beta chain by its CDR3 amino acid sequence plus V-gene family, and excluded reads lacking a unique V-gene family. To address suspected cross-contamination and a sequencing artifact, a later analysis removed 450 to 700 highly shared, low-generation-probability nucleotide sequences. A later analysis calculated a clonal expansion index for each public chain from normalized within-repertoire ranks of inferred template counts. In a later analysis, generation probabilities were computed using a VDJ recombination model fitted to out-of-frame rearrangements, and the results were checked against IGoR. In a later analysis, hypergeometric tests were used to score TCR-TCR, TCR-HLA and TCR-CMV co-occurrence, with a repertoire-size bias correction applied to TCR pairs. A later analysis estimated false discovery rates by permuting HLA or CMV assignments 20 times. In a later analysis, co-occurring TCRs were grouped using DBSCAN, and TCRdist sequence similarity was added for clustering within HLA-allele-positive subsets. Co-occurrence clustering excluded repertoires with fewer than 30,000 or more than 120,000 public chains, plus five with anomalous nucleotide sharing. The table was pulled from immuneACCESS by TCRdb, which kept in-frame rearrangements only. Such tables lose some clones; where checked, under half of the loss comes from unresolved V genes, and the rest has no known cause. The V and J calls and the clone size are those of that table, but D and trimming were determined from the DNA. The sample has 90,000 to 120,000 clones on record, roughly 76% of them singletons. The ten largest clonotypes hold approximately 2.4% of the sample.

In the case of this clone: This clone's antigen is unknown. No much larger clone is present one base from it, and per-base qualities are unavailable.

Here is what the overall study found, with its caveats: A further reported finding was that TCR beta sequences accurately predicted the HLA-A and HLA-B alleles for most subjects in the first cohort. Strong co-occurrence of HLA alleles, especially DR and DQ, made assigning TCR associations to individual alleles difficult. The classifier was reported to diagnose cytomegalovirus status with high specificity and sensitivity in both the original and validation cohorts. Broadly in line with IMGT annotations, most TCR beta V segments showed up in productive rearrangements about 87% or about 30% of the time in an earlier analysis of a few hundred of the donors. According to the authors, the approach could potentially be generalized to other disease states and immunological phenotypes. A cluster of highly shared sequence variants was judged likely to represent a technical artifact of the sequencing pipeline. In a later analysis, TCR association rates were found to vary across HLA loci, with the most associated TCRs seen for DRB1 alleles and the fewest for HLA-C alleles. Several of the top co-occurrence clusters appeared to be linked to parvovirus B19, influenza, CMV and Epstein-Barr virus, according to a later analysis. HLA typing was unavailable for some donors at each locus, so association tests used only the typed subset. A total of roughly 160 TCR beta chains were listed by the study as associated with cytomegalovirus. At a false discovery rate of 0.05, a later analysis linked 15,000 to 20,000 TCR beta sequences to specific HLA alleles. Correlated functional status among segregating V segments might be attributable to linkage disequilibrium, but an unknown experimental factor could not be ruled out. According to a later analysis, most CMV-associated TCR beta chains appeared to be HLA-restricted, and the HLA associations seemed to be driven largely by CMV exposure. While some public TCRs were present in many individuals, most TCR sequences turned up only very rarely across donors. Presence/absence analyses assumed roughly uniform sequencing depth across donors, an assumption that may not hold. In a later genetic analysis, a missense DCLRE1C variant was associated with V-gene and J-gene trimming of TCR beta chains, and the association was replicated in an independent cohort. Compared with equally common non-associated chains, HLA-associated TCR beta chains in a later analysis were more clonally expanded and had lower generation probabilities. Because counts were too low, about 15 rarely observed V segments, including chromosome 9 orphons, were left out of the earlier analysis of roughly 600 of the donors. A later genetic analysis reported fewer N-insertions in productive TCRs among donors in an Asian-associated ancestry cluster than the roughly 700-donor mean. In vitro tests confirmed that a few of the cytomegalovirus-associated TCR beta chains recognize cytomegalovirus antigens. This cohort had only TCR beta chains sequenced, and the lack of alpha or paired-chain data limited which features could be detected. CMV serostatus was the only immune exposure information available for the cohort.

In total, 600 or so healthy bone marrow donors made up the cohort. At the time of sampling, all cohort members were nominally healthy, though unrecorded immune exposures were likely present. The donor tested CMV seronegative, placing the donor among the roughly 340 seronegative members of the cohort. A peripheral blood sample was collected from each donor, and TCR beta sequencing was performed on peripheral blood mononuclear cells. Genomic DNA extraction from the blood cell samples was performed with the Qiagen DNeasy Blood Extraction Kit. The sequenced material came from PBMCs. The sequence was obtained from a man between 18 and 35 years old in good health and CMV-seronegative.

The CDR3: CASRPGGVNTEAFF. The DNA sequence reads TGTGCCAGCAGGCCGGGGGGGGTGAACACTGAAGCTTTCTTT. The V gene is TRBV2 and the J gene is TRBJ1-1, with a tentative D gene TRBD1 over 5 matching bases. V is shortened by 6 bases, J by 0 bases, and the region joining them spans 11 bases. Taken from cysteine to phenylalanine, the CDR3 has 14 residues. The CDR3 DNA has 42 bases and is translated from base 1. Taken from the germline V gene, the CDR1 and CDR2 loops are SNHLY and FYNNEI. Reference TRBV2 and TRBJ1-1 genes cover what lies past the CDR3, so the full variable domain is EPEVTQTPSHQVTQMGQEVILRCVPISNHLYFYWYRQILGQKVEFLVSFYNNEISEKSEIFDDQFSVERPDGSNFTLKIRSTKLEDSAMYFCASRPGGVNTEAFFGQGTRLTVV.